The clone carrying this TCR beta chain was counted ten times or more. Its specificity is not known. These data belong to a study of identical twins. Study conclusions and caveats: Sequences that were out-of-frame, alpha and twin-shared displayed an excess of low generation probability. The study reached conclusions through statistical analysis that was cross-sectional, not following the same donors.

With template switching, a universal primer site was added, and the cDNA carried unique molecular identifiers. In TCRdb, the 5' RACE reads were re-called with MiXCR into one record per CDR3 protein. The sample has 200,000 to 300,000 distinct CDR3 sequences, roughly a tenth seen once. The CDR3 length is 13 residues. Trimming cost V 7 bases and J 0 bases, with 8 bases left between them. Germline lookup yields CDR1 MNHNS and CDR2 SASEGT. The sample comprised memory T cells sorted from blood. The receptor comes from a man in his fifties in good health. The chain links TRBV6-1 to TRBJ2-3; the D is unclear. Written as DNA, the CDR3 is TGTGCCAGCAATCGCGATAGCACAGATACGCAGTATTTT. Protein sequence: CASNRDSTDTQYF.